This TCR beta chain appears in the sequencing data of a study of blood T cell repertoires in COVID-19 (TCRdb year 2020). Context from the whole study: Samples covering the acute and convalescent phases of COVID-19 were provided by collaborators in the United States, Italy and Spain. The material from the prospective study consisted of cDNA or gDNA derived from T cells, B-cell-depleted T cells, or PBMCs. Deeply sampled blood TCRbeta repertoires from subjects exposed to, actively infected with, or recovered from COVID-19 were included in the dataset. The repertoires were released in a freely available public database intended as a resource for research on the immune response to SARS-CoV-2. The samples were drawn from two sources: the first 160 participants of the ongoing ImmuneRACE study, and 1,000 to 1,500 subjects contributed by 6 global collaborators. Sample metadata almost always included a de-identified subject ID, COVID-19 status, age in years and sex. Where HLA class I and class II types were available, the types were taken from metadata supplied by the sample provider, not from assay-based typing.

The immunoSEQ Assay, a bias-controlled multiplex PCR, was used to amplify TCRbeta CDR3 regions from genomic DNA. Per the authors' processing: The number of nucleated cells in each sample was estimated from the amplification of reference gene primers within the assay. To quantify the absolute abundance of each unique TCRbeta CDR3 rearrangement, sequence reads were collapsed and filtered. For each sample, productive Simpson clonality was calculated by taking the square root of Simpson's diversity index across productive rearrangements. TCRdb's version of the immuneACCESS table is confined to in-frame rearrangements and falls short of the full clone set. An unresolved V gene accounts for under half of the shortfall where checked; the remainder is of unknown origin. V and J calls plus clone size are reproduced from that table; the DNA served to infer D and trimming. The sample contains tens of thousands of clones, roughly four fifths of them found a single time. Clones ranked in the top ten supply roughly an eighth of the sample.

Study-wide findings and limitations: The amount of clinical and demographic metadata varied by source and participant and was provided uncurated.

Whole blood was collected in K2EDTA tubes by collaborating institutions according to the institutions' own protocols. For TCRbeta analysis, collaborator samples were shipped as frozen whole blood, as isolated PBMCs, or as DNA extracted from either sample type. For this clone: Which antigen it targets is not known. No much larger clone exists at a distance of one base, and base qualities are not known. This sample includes further DNA sequences coding for the same CDR3.

The germline V end is reduced by 4 bases and the J end by 2 bases; junction bases left unmatched: 0. The CDR3 measures 13 amino acids from cysteine to phenylalanine. Of the read, only the CDR3 DNA is kept; its 39 bases are in frame from base 1. The germline V gene (reference sequence) yields LGHDT for CDR1 and YNNKEL for CDR2. The sequence was collected from a human donor in a cohort sampled during active COVID-19. The V and J segments used are TRBV3-1 (or the pseudogene TRBV3-2) and TRBJ2-5, and 8 junction bases match TRBD1. The specimen was peripheral blood. The CDR3 protein: CASSRDRQETQYF. The DNA sequence is given as TGTGCCAGCAGCCGGGACAGGCAAGAGACCCAGTACTTC.